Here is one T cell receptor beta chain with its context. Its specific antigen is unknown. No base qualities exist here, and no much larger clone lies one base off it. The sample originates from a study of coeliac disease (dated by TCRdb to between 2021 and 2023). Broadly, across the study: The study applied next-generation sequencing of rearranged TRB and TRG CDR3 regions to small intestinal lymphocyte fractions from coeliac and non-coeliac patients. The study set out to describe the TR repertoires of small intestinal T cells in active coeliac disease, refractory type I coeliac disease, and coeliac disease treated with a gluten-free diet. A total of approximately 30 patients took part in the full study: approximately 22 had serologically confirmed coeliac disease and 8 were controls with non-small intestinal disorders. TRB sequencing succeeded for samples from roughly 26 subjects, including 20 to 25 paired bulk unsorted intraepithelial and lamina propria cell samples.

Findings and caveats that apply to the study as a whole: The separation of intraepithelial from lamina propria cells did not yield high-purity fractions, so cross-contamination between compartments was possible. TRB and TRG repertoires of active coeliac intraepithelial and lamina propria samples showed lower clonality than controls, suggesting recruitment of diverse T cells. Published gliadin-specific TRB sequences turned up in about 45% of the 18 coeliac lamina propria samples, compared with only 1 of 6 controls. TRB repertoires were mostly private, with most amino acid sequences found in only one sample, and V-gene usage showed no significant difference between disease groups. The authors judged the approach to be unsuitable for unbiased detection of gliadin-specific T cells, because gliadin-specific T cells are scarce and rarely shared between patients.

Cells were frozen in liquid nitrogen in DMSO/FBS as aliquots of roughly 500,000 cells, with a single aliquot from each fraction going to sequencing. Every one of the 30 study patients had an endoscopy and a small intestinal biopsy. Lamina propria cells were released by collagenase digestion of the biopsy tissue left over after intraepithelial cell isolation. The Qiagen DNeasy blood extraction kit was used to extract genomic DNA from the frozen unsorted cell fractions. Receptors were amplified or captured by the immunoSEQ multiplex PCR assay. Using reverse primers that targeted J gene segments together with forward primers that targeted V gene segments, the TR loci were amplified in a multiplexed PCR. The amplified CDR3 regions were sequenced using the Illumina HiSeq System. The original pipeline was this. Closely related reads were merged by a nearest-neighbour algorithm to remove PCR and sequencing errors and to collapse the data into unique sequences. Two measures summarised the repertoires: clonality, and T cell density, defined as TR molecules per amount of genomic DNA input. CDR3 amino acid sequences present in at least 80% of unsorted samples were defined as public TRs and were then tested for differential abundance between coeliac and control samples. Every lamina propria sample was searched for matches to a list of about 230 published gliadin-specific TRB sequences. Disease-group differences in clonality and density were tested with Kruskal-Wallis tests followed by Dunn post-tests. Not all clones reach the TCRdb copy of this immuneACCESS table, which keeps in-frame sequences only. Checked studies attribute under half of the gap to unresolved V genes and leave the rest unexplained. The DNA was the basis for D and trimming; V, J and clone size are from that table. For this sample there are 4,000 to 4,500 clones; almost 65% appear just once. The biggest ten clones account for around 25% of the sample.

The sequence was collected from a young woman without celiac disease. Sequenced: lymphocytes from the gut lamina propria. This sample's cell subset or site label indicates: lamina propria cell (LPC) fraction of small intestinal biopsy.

CDR3 reads: CASSVYGGDEQYF. The DNA is TGTGCCAGCAGCGTATACGGCGGAGACGAGCAGTACTTC. The chain is assembled from TRBV9 and TRBJ2-7; the D gene is not confidently resolved. The CDR3 starts with the cysteine, ends with the phenylalanine, and has 13 residues. Only the CDR3 DNA stays, 39 bases, in frame from base 1. CDR1 and CDR2, looked up from the germline V gene, are SGDLS and YYNGEE. V is pared back by 1 base and J by 5 bases, with 10 bases lying between the germline termini.